The clone carrying this TCR beta chain was counted at least ten times. This record comes from a study of response to subunit inactivated influenza vaccine. This CDR3 comprises 12 residues. V dropped 0 bases and J dropped 3 bases, with 6 bases sitting between them. Germline-derived CDR1 and CDR2 are DFQATT and SNEGSKA (reference sequence). TCRdb ran MiXCR on the RT-PCR reads and lists one entry per CDR3 protein. The sample includes some 850,000 distinct CDR3 sequences, around 18% of them seen just once. This chain joins TRBV20-1 and TRBJ2-7; D unresolved. The starting material was PBMCs from blood, obtained about 5 days after vaccination. This TCR was sampled from a man aged 45-65 years who received an inactivated influenza vaccine. CDR3 sequence reads: CSAREWGYEQYF. CDR3 nucleotides: TGCAGTGCTAGAGAATGGGGCTACGAGCAGTACTTC.